Below, 31 T cell receptor beta chains from the same sample are listed, as sequenced in a study of blood T cell repertoires in COVID-19. Profiled with immunoSEQ multiplex PCR; TCRdb holds only in-frame clones, not every one. The sample yields around 100,000 clones, 84% seen once. The sample was peripheral blood. These receptors came from a human donor in a cohort sampled during active or convalescent COVID-19.

The J gene is TRBJ1-6, the V gene TRBV2; D remains unclear. This CDR3 has 15 residues. Germline V lookup: CDR1 SNHLY, CDR2 FYNNEI. Trimming removed 6 bases from V and 0 bases from J, with 9 bases in between. CDR3 in DNA: TGTGCCAGCAGGGCGGGGAGCTCCTATAATTCACCCCTCCACTTT. Translated: CASRAGSSYNSPLHF. The whole variable domain, filled in from reference TRBV2 and TRBJ1-6, reads EPEVTQTPSHQVTQMGQEVILRCVPISNHLYFYWYRQILGQKVEFLVSFYNNEISEKSEIFDDQFSVERPDGSNFTLKIRSTKLEDSAMYFCASRAGSSYNSPLHFGNGTRLTVT.

The gene calls are TRBV24-1 and TRBJ1-6; tentative D call: TRBD1 (5 bases). V shed 7 bases and J shed 7 bases, with 10 bases lying between them. CDR3 length: 13 residues. Germline V gene lookup returns CDR1 KGHDR and CDR2 SFDVKD. In DNA form, the CDR3 reads TGTGCCACCAGCGACAGTGCAAATTCACCCCTCCACTTT. Translating it yields CATSDSANSPLHF.

The genes are TRBV30 and TRBJ2-1; D is uncertain. The CDR3 has 14 amino acids. The germline gives CDR1 GTSNPN, CDR2 SVGIG (reference sequence). V was shortened by 0 bases and J by 2 bases, with 8 bases between the two germline ends. The CDR3 DNA is TGTGCCTGGAGTGTGGGCGTTGCCTACAATGAGCAGTTCTTC. Protein product: CAWSVGVAYNEQFF.

Only one count was recorded for this clone. This chain uses TRBV5-1 with TRBJ1-6, with unresolved D. Per the germline V gene, CDR1 is SGHRS and CDR2 is YFSETQ. This CDR3 is 16 amino acids long. V lost 4 bases, J lost 0 bases, and 11 bases lay in between. CDR3 in amino acids: CASSLDLSSYNSPLHF. The DNA of the CDR3 is TGCGCCAGCAGCCTGGACTTAAGCTCCTATAATTCACCCCTCCACTTT.

The V call is TRBV20-1, the J call TRBJ2-7; the D is unclear. CDR3 length: 11 amino acids. V gave up 5 bases and J gave up 7 bases, with 12 bases separating them. Germline values: CDR1 DFQATT, CDR2 SNEGSKA (reference sequence). The CDR3 loop is CSARWRWEQYF. In DNA form, the CDR3 reads TGCAGTGCTCGGTGGAGATGGGAGCAGTACTTC.

About this clone itself: A junction boundary mismatches the germline segment, possibly from a read error. Within the sample, other DNA sequences also encode this same CDR3. The chain joins TRBV5-1 to TRBJ2-7; the match to TRBD1 covers 7 bases. The CDR3 sequence is 15 residues long. Germline values: CDR1 SGHRS, CDR2 YFSETQ. The CDR3 DNA follows: TGTGCCAGCAGCTTGGTTGCAGGGGGTTCCTACGAGCAGTACTTC. It codes for CASSLVAGGSYEQYF.

This chain joins TRBV4-1 and TRBJ1-3; D gene ambiguous. The germline gives CDR1 MGHRA, CDR2 YSYEKL. The CDR3 extends over 15 amino acids. The germline V and J ends were trimmed by 1 base and 0 bases, with 7 bases remaining between them. Here the CDR3 DNA reads TGCGCCAGCAGCCAAGGCGGTGGCTCTGGAAACACCATATATTTT. Its translation: CASSQGGGSGNTIYF.

J is TRBJ2-7 and V is TRBV19; 11 nucleotides agree with TRBD1. The CDR3 has 15 amino acids. After removal of 3 bases from V and 2 bases from J, the junction contained 3 bases not matched to a gene. Germline V lookup: CDR1 LNHDA, CDR2 SQIVND (reference sequence). CDR3: CASSIRDRGAYEQYF. The CDR3, as DNA: TGTGCCAGTAGTATCCGGGACAGGGGGGCCTACGAGCAGTACTTC.

The table lists this clone with a count of one. The chain combines TRBV27 with TRBJ1-1; D is possibly TRBD1 (6 bases). The V end was cut by 10 bases, the J end by 5 bases, with 17 bases between. Germline V gene data show CDR1 as MNHEY and CDR2 as SMNVEV (reference sequence). This CDR3 contains 13 residues. CDR3 protein: CATMGGGRTEAFF. CDR3 coding DNA: TGTGCCACTATGGGGGGGGGCAGAACTGAAGCTTTCTTT.

This chain connects TRBV28 to TRBJ1-2; perhaps TRBD1 as D (5 bases). Germline CDR1 reads MDHEN; CDR2 reads SYDVKM. V lost 5 bases and J 5 bases, leaving 15 bases between the germline ends. This CDR3 spans 14 amino acids. The CDR3 sequence: CASSALFDRYGYTF. DNA for the CDR3: TGTGCCAGCAGTGCCCTCTTCGACAGATATGGCTACACCTTC.

The J gene is TRBJ1-3, the V gene TRBV6-5, with D unclear. CDR3 length equals 15 residues. Trimming left V 2 bases short and J 0 bases short, with 8 bases between. The germline gives CDR1 MNHEY, CDR2 SVGAGI. The CDR3 DNA reads as TGTGCCAGCAGTTACGCCGCGAGCTCTGGAAACACCATATATTTT. Translation gives CASSYAASSGNTIYF.

This chain uses TRBV15 with TRBJ1-5, with a tentative D call TRBD1 (6 bases). The germline CDR1 and CDR2 sequences are LNHNV and YYDKDF (reference sequence). The CDR3 runs to 15 residues. The germline V and J ends were trimmed by 8 bases and 2 bases, with 16 bases remaining between them. The DNA of the CDR3 is TGTGCCACCCGAGGGGGGGTAAGAGGCAATCAGCCCCAGCATTTT. It specifies CATRGGVRGNQPQHF.

In DNA form, the CDR3 reads TGCGCCAGCAGCTTGGATCGCGGGGGAGCGAACACCGGGGAGCTGTTTTTT. This codes for CASSLDRGGANTGELFF. The chain carries TRBV5-1 and TRBJ2-2, with TRBD2 matching over 7 bases. CDR1 and CDR2 (germline): SGHRS, YFSETQ. The length of the CDR3 is 17 residues. The ends lost 0 bases at V and 0 bases at J; junction bases unmatched: 5.

The chain combines TRBV3-1 (or the pseudogene TRBV3-2) with TRBJ2-2, with 7 nucleotides matching TRBD2. The CDR3 loop spans 19 amino acids. Germline CDR1 LGHDT, CDR2 YNNKEL (reference sequence). V lost 3 bases and J lost 0; bases outside the gene matches: 13. CDR3 bases: TGTGCCAGCAGCCAGGGTCGAGTAGAAGCGGGGACGAACACCGGGGAGCTGTTTTTT. Its translation: CASSQGRVEAGTNTGELFF.

The chain uses TRBV5-1 and TRBJ1-1; perhaps TRBD1 as D (6 bases). Trimming removed 0 bases from V and 0 bases from J, with 18 bases in between. CDR1 SGHRS and CDR2 YFSETQ come from the germline V gene. The CDR3 has 18 amino acids. The CDR3 DNA reads TGCGCCAGCAGCTTGGTTAAAGCAGGGGCCTTTTTGAACACTGAAGCTTTCTTT. It codes for CASSLVKAGAFLNTEAFF.

The chain couples TRBV7-3 to TRBJ2-2; D is unresolved. CDR3 length: 13 amino acids. In germline, CDR1 is SGHTA, CDR2 FQGTGA. V was trimmed by 3 bases and J by 5 bases, leaving 7 bases between them. CDR3 loop: CASSLAVTGELFF. The CDR3 DNA reads as TGTGCCAGCAGCTTGGCAGTGACCGGGGAGCTGTTTTTT.

V gene TRBV6-1 combines with J gene TRBJ1-1, with 9 bases aligning to TRBD1. This CDR3 comprises 14 residues. Looked up from germline, CDR1 is MNHNS and CDR2 is SASEGT. The V and J ends lost 2 bases and 11 bases, in that order; junction bases with no gene match: 9. Here the CDR3 reads CASSESSRDRVAFF. DNA for the CDR3: TGTGCCAGCAGTGAAAGTTCTCGGGACAGGGTTGCTTTCTTT.

In this sample, this clone turned up a few times. This chain links TRBV19 with TRBJ1-2, with 7 bases aligning to TRBD1. The CDR3 extends over 12 amino acids. CDR1 is LNHDA, CDR2 SQIVND, per germline (reference sequence). J lost 8 bases, V lost 6 bases, and 6 bases had no gene match. The CDR3 is CASRGQWPGYTF. CDR3 nucleotide sequence: TGTGCCAGTAGGGGACAGTGGCCCGGCTACACCTTC.

V is TRBV11-2 and J is TRBJ2-3; tentatively, D is TRBD2 (6 bases). The CDR3 sequence is 18 residues long. Germline-derived CDR1 and CDR2 are SGHAT and FQNNGV. Trimming pared 3 bases from V and 3 bases from J, leaving 22 bases between. In DNA, the CDR3 is TGTGCCAGCAGCTTGGAGCGACCGGGACTCGGGCGGACAGATACGCAGTATTTT. The encoded protein is CASSLERPGLGRTDTQYF.

The CDR3 nucleotides read TGTGCCAGCAGCCCAGACAGGGCGTATTCACCCCTCCACTTT. This codes for CASSPDRAYSPLHF. V and J are TRBV5-4 and TRBJ1-6, with 7 bases aligning to TRBD1. The germline V gene encodes CDR1 SGHNT and CDR2 YYREEE (reference sequence). The CDR3 extends over 14 amino acids. V was clipped by 4 bases and J by 8 bases; unmatched bases: 6. Together with reference TRBV5-4 and TRBJ1-6, the CDR3 gives the full variable domain: ETGVTQSPTHLIKTRGQQVTLRCSSQSGHNTVSWYQQALGQGPQFIFQYYREEENGRGNFPPRFSGLQFPNYSSELNVNALELDDSALYLCASSPDRAYSPLHFGNGTRLTVT.

This clone has a single count. V is TRBV6-5 and J is TRBJ1-5; 9 bases agree with TRBD1. Germline CDR1 and CDR2: MNHEY and SVGAGI. Trimming at V came to 6 bases and at J to 6 bases, leaving 9 bases not matched to a gene. The CDR3 has 15 residues. The CDR3 DNA sequence: TGTGCCAGCAGCCCCGGGACAGGGAGGATTCAGCCCCAGCATTTT. This gives the protein CASSPGTGRIQPQHF.

V and J are TRBV12-5 and TRBJ1-5; D is unresolved. CDR1 LGHNT and CDR2 FRNRAP come from the germline V gene. This CDR3 has 14 amino acids. V was shortened by 5 bases and J by 4 bases, with 12 bases between the two germline ends. CDR3: CASGPAPGNQPQHF. CDR3 DNA sequence: TGTGCTAGTGGTCCCGCCCCCGGGAATCAGCCCCAGCATTTT.

The chain joins TRBV6-5 to TRBJ2-7; 11 nucleotides agree with TRBD1. The CDR3 has 15 residues. CDR1 is MNHEY and CDR2 is SVGAGI in the germline V gene. J lost 2 bases, V lost 10 bases, and 10 bases had no gene match. For the CDR3, the DNA is TGTGCCACCTCCCGTGGACAGGGGGCTGCCTACGAGCAGTACTTC. It translates to CATSRGQGAAYEQYF.

J is TRBJ1-2 and V is TRBV2; 7 nucleotides match TRBD1. The CDR3 is made up of 14 amino acids. Germline-derived CDR1 and CDR2 are SNHLY and FYNNEI. J lost 4 bases, V lost 6 bases, and 8 bases had no gene match. The CDR3 here is CASSFGTELYGYTF. CDR3 sequence (DNA): TGTGCCAGCAGCTTCGGGACAGAACTCTATGGCTACACCTTC.

This chain connects TRBV28 to TRBJ1-3; 7 positions match TRBD1. The V gene's germline CDR1 is MDHEN and CDR2 SYDVKM. The CDR3 is 14 residues long. The V and J ends lost 10 bases and 0 bases, in that order; junction bases with no gene match: 6. The CDR3 nucleotides are TGTGCCACAAAGACAGGGAACTCTGGAAACACCATATATTTT. Amino acids: CATKTGNSGNTIYF.

The J gene is TRBJ1-2, the V gene TRBV15; D is perhaps TRBD1 (6 bases). The CDR3 totals 16 residues. Trimming stripped 5 bases from V and 8 bases from J, with 24 bases between. Germline values: CDR1 LNHNV, CDR2 YYDKDF (reference sequence). The CDR3: CATSWQGNRLGVGYTF. CDR3 sequence (DNA): TGTGCCACCAGCTGGCAGGGGAATCGACTCGGGGTAGGCTACACCTTC.

The CDR3 loop reads CASEARVNTEAFF. DNA of the CDR3: TGTGCTAGTGAGGCACGGGTGAACACTGAAGCTTTCTTT. V is TRBV12-5 and J is TRBJ1-1; D call uncertain. Trimming cost V 7 bases and J 0 bases, with 9 bases left between them. CDR1 is LGHNT, CDR2 FRNRAP, per germline. The CDR3 has 13 amino acids.

V gene TRBV6-5 combines with J gene TRBJ1-4; the match to TRBD1 covers 7 bases. Losses at the gene ends were 5 bases for V and 5 bases for J; bases not matched to a gene: 2. CDR1 and CDR2 (germline): MNHEY, SVGAGI. The CDR3 contains 13 residues. CDR3 bases: TGTGCCAGCAGTCGACAGGGAAATGAAAAACTGTTTTTT. It encodes CASSRQGNEKLFF.

This clone was observed once. This rearrangement joins TRBV3-1 (or the pseudogene TRBV3-2) to TRBJ2-7; maybe TRBD2 (7 bases). CDR3 length equals 15 residues. V was trimmed by 5 bases and J by 7 bases, leaving 21 bases between them. Germline V gene sequence: CDR1 LGHDT, CDR2 YNNKEL (reference sequence). The CDR3, as DNA: TGTGCCAGCAGCTGGCCCGATGGGGGGGCGGGTGAGCAGTACTTC. Translated: CASSWPDGGAGEQYF.

The sample holds a few counts of this clone. V is TRBV4-1 and J is TRBJ1-5; TRBD1 matches 9 bases. Germline values: CDR1 MGHRA, CDR2 YSYEKL. V trimming: 4 bases; J trimming: 4 bases; junction bases outside the gene matches: 2. The CDR3 runs to 14 residues. The CDR3 bases are TGCGCCAGCAGCCTTGGGACAGGGAATCAGCCCCAGCATTTT. Encoded protein: CASSLGTGNQPQHF.

The chain recombines TRBV6-1 with TRBJ1-6, with D tentatively TRBD1 (5 bases). The CDR3 is 14 amino acids. V dropped 7 bases and J dropped 9 bases, with 16 bases sitting between them. Germline V CDR1 and CDR2: MNHNS, SASEGT. The CDR3 DNA follows: TGTGCCAGCAAGGGGAAGGTTGTTCGTTCACCCCTCCACTTT. Translating gives CASKGKVVRSPLHF.